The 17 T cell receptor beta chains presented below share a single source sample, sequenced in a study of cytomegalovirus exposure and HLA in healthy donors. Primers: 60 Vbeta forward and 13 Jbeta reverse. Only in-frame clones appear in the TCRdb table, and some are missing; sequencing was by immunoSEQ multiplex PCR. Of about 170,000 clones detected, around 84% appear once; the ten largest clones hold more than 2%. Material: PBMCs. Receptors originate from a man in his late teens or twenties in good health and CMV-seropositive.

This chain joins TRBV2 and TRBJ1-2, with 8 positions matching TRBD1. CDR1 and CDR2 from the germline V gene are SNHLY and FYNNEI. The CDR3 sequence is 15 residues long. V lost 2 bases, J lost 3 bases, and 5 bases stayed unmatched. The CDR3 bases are TGTGCCAGCAGTGAAAACTGGGACAGGTACTATGGCTACACCTTC. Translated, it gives CASSENWDRYYGYTF.

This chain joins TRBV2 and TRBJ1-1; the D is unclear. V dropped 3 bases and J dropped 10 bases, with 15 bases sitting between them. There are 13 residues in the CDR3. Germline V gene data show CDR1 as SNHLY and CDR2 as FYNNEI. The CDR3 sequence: CASSETAEARAFF. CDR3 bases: TGTGCCAGCAGTGAGACGGCCGAGGCTAGAGCTTTCTTT.

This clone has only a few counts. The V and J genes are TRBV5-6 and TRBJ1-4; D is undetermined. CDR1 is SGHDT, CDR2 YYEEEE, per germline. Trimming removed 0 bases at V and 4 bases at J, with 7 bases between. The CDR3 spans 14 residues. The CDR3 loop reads CASSLAGYNEKLFF. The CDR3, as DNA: TGTGCCAGCAGCTTGGCCGGGTATAATGAAAAACTGTTTTTT.

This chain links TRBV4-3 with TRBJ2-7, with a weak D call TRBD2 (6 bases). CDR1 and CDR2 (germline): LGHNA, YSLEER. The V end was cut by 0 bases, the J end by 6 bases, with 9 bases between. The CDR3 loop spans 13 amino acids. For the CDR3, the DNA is TGCGCCAGCAGCCAAGATTTGGAGGGCGAGCAGTACTTC. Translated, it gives CASSQDLEGEQYF.

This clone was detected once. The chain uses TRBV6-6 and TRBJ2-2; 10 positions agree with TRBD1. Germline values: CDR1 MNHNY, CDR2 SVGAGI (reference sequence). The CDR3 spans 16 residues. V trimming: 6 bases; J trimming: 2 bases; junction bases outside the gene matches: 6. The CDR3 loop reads CASSPGQGVNTGELFF. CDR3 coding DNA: TGTGCCAGCAGCCCCGGACAGGGGGTAAACACCGGGGAGCTGTTTTTT.

The CDR3 DNA reads as TGTGCCAGCAGCTCCGGGACAGCGAACACCGGGGAGCTGTTTTTT. It yields the protein CASSSGTANTGELFF. This rearrangement joins TRBV6-1 to TRBJ2-2; the match to TRBD1 covers 7 bases. Germline assignment: CDR1 MNHNS and CDR2 SASEGT. After removal of 6 bases from V and 0 bases from J, the junction contained 4 bases not matched to a gene. CDR3 size: 15 residues.

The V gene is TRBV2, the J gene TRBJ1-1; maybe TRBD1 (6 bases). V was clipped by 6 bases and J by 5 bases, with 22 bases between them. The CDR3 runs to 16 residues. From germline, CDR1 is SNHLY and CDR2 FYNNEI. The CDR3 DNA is TGTGCCAGCAGCGTAGGACGGGGCGGGGGGCGAACTGAAGCTTTCTTT. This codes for CASSVGRGGGRTEAFF. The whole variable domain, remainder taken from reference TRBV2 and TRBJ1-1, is EPEVTQTPSHQVTQMGQEVILRCVPISNHLYFYWYRQILGQKVEFLVSFYNNEISEKSEIFDDQFSVERPDGSNFTLKIRSTKLEDSAMYFCASSVGRGGGRTEAFFGQGTRLTVV.

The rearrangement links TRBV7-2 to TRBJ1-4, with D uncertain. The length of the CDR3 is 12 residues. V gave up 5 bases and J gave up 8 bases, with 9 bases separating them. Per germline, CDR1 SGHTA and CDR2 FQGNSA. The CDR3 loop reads CASSPEREKLFF. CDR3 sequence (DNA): TGTGCCAGCAGCCCAGAAAGAGAAAAACTGTTTTTT. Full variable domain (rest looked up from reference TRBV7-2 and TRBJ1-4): GAGVSQSPSNKVTEKGKDVELRCDPISGHTALYWYRQSLGQGLEFLIYFQGNSAPDKSGLPSDRFSAERTGGSVSTLTIQRTQQEDSAVYLCASSPEREKLFFGSGTQLSVL.

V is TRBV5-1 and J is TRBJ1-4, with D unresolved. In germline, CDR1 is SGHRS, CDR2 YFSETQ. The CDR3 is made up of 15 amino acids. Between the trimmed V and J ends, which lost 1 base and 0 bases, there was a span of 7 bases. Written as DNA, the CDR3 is TGCGCCAGCAGCTTGCAAGAGTCAACTAATGAAAAACTGTTTTTT. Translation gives CASSLQESTNEKLFF.

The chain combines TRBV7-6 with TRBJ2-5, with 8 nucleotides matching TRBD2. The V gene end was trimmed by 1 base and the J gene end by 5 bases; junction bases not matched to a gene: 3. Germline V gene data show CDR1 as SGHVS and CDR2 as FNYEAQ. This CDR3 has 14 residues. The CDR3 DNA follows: TGTGCCAGCAGCTTAGACGGGACTAGGGAGACCCAGTACTTC. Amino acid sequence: CASSLDGTRETQYF.

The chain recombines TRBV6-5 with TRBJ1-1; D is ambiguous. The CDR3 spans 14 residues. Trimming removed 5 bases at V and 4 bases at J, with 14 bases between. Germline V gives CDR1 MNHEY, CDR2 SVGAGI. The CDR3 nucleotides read TGTGCCAGCAGTCCAGGTAGGGAGGGCACTGAAGCTTTCTTT. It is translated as CASSPGREGTEAFF.

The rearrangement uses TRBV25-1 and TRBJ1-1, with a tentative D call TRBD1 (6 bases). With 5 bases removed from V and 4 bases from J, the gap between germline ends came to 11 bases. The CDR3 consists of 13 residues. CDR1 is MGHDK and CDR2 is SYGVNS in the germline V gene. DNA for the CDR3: TGTGCCAGCAGTTTACGGGGGGCCACTGAAGCTTTCTTT. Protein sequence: CASSLRGATEAFF.

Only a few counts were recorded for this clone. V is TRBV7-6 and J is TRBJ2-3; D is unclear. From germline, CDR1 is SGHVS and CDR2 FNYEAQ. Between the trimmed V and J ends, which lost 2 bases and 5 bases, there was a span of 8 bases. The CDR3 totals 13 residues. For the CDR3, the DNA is TGTGCCAGCAGCTTAATCGAGCGAGATACGCAGTATTTT. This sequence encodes CASSLIERDTQYF.

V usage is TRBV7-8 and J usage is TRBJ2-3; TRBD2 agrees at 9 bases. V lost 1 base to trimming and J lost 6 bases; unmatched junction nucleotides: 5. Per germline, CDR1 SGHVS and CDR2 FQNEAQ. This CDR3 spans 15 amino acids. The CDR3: CASSLGRGGWDTQYF. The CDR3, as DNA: TGTGCCAGCAGCTTAGGGCGGGGGGGCTGGGATACGCAGTATTTT.

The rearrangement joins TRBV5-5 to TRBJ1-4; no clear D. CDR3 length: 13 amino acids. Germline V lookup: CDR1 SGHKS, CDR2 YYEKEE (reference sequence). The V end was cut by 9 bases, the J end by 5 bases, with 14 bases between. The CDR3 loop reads CATARPGNEKLFF. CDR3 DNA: TGTGCCACCGCCAGGCCGGGGAATGAAAAACTGTTTTTT.

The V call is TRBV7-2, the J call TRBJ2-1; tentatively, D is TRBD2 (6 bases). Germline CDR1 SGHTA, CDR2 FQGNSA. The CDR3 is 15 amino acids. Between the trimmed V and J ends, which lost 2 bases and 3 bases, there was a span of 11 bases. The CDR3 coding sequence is TGTGCCAGCAGCTTATATGGGGGGATCTACAATGAGCAGTTCTTC. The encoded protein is CASSLYGGIYNEQFF.

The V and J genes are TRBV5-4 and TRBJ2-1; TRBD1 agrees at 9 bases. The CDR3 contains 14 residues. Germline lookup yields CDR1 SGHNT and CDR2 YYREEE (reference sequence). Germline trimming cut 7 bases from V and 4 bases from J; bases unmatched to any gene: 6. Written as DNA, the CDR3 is TGTGCCAGCGAGGACAGGGGTTCTTACAATGAGCAGTTCTTC. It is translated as CASEDRGSYNEQFF. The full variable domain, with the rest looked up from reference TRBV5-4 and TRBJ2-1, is ETGVTQSPTHLIKTRGQQVTLRCSSQSGHNTVSWYQQALGQGPQFIFQYYREEENGRGNFPPRFSGLQFPNYSSELNVNALELDDSALYLCASEDRGSYNEQFFGPGTRLTVL.